This T cell receptor (beta chain) was sequenced in a study of cytomegalovirus exposure and HLA in healthy donors. Libraries were prepared by immunoSEQ multiplex PCR; TCRdb keeps only in-frame clonotypes and omits some of them. The sample records about 330,000 clones, about nine tenths being singletons. Germline V gene lookup returns CDR1 SGHDN and CDR2 FVKESK. V lost 4 bases and J lost 3; bases outside the gene matches: 3. This CDR3 comprises 13 residues. Sequenced material: PBMCs. This receptor was identified in a woman under 40 in good health and CMV-seropositive. The chain links TRBV14 to TRBJ2-7; 7 nucleotides agree with TRBD2. DNA for the CDR3: TGTGCCAGCAGCCGCGCGGGAGACTACGAGCAGTACTTC. Amino acids: CASSRAGDYEQYF.